Below, one T cell receptor (beta chain) is given with its context. This clone showed up just a few times. Its antigen specificity is not known. The sample holds no much larger clone one base away, and base qualities are not on file. Reading from cysteine to phenylalanine, the CDR3 counts 17 amino acids. Only CDR3 DNA is held: 51 bases, read in frame from base 1. Per the germline V gene, SNHLY is the CDR1 and FYNNEI is the CDR2. The V and J ends are trimmed by 6 bases and 4 bases, leaving 21 bases between them. Library prep was done by the immunoSEQ multiplex PCR assay. The clones in this table, taken by TCRdb from immuneACCESS, are in-frame only. Not every clone is retained; where verified, under half of the shortfall comes from an unresolved V gene, and the cause of the rest is unknown. The sample contains roughly 190,000 clones, roughly nine tenths of them found a single time. The top ten clonotypes cover less than 2% of the sample.

The data were obtained in a study of control samples from healthy donors and cancer patients (dated by TCRdb to 2018 to 2021). The source material was blood. The clonotype was recovered from a man aged 30 to 45 in good health. The chain is assembled from TRBV2 and TRBJ1-4, and perhaps TRBD1 as D gene, on 5 matching bases. Here the CDR3 is given as CASSPWRGMGDNEKLFF. The DNA sequence follows: TGTGCCAGCAGCCCCTGGAGAGGGATGGGGGATAATGAAAAACTGTTTTTT.